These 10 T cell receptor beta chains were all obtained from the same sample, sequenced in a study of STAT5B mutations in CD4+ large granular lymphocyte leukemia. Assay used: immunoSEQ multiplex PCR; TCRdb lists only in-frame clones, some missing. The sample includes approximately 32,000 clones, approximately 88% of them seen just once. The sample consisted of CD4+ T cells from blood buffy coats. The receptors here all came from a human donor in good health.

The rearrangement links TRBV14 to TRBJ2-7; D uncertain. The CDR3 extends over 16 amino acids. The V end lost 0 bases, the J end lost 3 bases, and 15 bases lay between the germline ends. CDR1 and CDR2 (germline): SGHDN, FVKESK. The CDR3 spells CASSQDRSTYDYEQYF. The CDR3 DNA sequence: TGTGCCAGCAGCCAAGATAGGAGCACTTACGACTACGAGCAGTACTTC. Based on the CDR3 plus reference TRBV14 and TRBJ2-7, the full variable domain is EAGVTQFPSHSVIEKGQTVTLRCDPISGHDNLYWYRRVMGKEIKFLLHFVKESKQDESGMPNNRFLAERTGGTYSTLKVQPAELEDSGVYFCASSQDRSTYDYEQYFGPGTRLTVT.

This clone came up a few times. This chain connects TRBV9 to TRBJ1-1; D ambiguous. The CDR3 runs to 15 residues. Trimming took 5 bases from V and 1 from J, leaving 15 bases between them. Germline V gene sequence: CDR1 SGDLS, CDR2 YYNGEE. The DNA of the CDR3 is TGTGCCAGCAGTCCCCTCTCCAGTACGAACACTGAAGCTTTCTTT. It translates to CASSPLSSTNTEAFF.

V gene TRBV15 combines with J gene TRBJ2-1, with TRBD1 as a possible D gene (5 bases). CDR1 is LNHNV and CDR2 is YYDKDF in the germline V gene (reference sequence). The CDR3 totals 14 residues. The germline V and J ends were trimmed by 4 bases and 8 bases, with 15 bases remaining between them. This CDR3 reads CATSKGPRRDEQFF. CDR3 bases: TGTGCCACCAGCAAGGGGCCCAGAAGGGATGAGCAGTTCTTC.

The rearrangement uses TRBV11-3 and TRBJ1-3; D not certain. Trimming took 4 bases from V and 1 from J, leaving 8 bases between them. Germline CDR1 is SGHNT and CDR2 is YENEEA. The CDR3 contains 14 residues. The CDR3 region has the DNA TGTGCCAGCAGCTCAGGACCTTCTGGAAACACCATATATTTT. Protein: CASSSGPSGNTIYF.

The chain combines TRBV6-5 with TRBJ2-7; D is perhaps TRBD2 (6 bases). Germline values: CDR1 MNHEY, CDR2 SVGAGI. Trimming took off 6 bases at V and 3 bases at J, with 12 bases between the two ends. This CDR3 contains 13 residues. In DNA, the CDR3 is TGTGCCAGCAGGTCTCCCGGGAGCTACGAGCAGTACTTC. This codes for CASRSPGSYEQYF.

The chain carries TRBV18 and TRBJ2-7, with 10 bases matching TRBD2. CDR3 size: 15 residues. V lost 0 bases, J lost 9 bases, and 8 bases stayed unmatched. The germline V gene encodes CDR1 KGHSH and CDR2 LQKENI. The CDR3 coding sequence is TGTGCCAGCTCACCACCGACGGGACTAGCGAAGGGGCAGTACTTC. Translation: CASSPPTGLAKGQYF.

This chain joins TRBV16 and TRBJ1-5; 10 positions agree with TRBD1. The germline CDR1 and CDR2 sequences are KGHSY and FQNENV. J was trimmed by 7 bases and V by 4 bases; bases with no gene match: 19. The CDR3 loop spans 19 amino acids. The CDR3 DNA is TGTGCCAGCAGCCCCCTCGGGGCTAGACAGGGGGCGTCCGGACAGCCCCAGCATTTT. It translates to CASSPLGARQGASGQPQHF.

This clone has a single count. The CDR3 coding sequence is TGTGCCAGCTCACCCGCCGAGGGGGCGACTGAAGCTTTCTTT. Amino acids: CASSPAEGATEAFF. V is TRBV18 and J is TRBJ1-1; 7 nucleotides line up with TRBD1. The CDR3 is made up of 14 amino acids. Germline-derived CDR1 and CDR2 are KGHSH and LQKENI. V shed 3 bases and J 5 bases; nucleotides not matched to a gene: 6.

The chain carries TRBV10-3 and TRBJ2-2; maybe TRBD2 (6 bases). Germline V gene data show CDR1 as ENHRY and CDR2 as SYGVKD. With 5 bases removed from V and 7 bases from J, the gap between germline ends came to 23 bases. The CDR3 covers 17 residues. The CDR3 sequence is CAISREFSEGRSGELFF. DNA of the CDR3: TGTGCCATCAGTAGAGAATTTTCGGAGGGGCGGAGCGGGGAGCTGTTTTTT.

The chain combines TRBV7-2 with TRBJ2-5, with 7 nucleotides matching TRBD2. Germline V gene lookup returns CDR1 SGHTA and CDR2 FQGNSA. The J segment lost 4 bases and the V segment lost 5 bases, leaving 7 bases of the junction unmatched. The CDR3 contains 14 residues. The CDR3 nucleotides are TGTGCCAGCAGCCGATGGGGGGGTCGAGAGACCCAGTACTTC. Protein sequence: CASSRWGGRETQYF.